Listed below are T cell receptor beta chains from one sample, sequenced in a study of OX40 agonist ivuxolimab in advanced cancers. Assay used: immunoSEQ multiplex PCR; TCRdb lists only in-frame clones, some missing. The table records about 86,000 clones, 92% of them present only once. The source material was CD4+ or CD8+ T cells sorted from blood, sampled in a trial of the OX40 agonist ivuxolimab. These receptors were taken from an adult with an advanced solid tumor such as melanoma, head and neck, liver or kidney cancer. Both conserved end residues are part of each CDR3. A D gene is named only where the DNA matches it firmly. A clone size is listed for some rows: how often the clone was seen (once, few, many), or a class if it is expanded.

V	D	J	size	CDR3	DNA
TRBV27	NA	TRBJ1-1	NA	CASRSESNTEAFF	TGTGCCAGCAGGAGTGAGAGTAACACTGAAGCTTTCTTT
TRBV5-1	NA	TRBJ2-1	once	CASSHTGPYNEQFF	TGCGCCAGCAGCCACACAGGGCCCTACAATGAGCAGTTCTTC
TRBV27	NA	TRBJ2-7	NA	CASSLKLSYEQYF	TGTGCCAGCAGTTTAAAACTCTCCTACGAGCAGTACTTC
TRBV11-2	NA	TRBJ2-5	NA	CASSLGPRETQYF	TGTGCCAGCAGCTTAGGCCCAAGAGAGACCCAGTACTTC
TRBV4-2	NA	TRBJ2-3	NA	CASSQDNYSTDTQYF	TGTGCCAGCAGCCAAGATAACTATAGCACAGATACGCAGTATTTT
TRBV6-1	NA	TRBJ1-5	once	CASSEAPGTDQPQHF	TGTGCCAGCAGTGAAGCACCAGGGACCGATCAGCCCCAGCATTTT
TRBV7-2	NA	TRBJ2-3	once	CASSPQGGIGDTQYF	TGTGCCAGCAGCCCGCAAGGGGGAATTGGGGATACGCAGTATTTT
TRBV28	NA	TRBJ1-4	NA	CASSPSGPDEKLFF	TGTGCCAGCAGTCCATCGGGGCCCGATGAAAAACTGTTTTTT
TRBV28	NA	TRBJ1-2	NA	CASSLQGGRGYTF	TGTGCCAGCAGTTTACAGGGAGGGCGGGGCTACACCTTC
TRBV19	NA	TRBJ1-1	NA	CASSISRGTEAFF	TGTGCCAGTAGTATCAGCCGGGGCACTGAAGCTTTCTTT
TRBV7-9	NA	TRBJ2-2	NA	CASSLAPSLGGTGELFF	TGTGCCAGCAGCTTAGCGCCCTCCCTAGGGGGCACCGGGGAGCTGTTTTTT
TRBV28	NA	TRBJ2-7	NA	CASVTTGRSYEQYF	TGTGCCAGCGTCACCACGGGTCGATCCTACGAGCAGTACTTC
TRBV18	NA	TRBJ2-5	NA	CASSPPKGSGQETQYF	TGTGCCAGCTCACCACCCAAGGGTTCGGGCCAAGAGACCCAGTACTTC
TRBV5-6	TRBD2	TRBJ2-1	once	CASSLVAGVMDEQFF	TGTGCCAGCAGCTTGGTAGCGGGAGTGATGGATGAGCAGTTCTTC
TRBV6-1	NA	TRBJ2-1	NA	CASLQENGDEQFF	TGTGCCAGCCTACAGGAGAACGGGGATGAGCAGTTCTTC